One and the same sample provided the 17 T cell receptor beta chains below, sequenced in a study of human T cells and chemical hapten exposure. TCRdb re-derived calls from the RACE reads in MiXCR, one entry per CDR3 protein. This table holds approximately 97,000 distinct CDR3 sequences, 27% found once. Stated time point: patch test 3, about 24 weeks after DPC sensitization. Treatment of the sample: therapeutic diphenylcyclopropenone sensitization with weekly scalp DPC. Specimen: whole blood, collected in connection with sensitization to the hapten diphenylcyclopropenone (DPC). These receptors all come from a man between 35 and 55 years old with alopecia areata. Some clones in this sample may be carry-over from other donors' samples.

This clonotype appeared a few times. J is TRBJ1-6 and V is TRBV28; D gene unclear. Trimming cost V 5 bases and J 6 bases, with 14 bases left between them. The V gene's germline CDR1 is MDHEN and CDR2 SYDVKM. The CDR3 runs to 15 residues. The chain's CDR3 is CASSPWEEGNSPLHF. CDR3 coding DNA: TGTGCCAGCAGTCCGTGGGAAGAGGGTAATTCACCCCTCCACTTT.

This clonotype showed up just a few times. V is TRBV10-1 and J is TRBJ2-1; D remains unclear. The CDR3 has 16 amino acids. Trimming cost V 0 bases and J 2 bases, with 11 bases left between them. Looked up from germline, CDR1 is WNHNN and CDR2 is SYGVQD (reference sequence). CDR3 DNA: TGCGCCAGCAGTGAGTCGAACAGTAGGGCCTACAATGAGCAGTTCTTC. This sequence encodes CASSESNSRAYNEQFF.

The CDR3 DNA follows: TGTGCCAGCAGTTTGGGACACACAGATACGCAGTATTTT. Its protein is CASSLGHTDTQYF. The rearrangement joins TRBV12-3 or TRBV12-4 to TRBJ2-3; D might be TRBD1 (6 bases). CDR3 length: 13 amino acids. The germline V and J ends were trimmed by 3 bases and 2 bases, with 6 bases remaining between them.

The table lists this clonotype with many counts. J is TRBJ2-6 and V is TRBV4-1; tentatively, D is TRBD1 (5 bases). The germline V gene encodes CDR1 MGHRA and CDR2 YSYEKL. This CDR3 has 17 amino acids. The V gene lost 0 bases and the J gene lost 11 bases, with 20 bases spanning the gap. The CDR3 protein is CASSQDRQGMGLDVLTF. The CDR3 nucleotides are TGCGCCAGCAGCCAAGACCGCCAGGGAATGGGATTGGACGTCCTGACTTTC.

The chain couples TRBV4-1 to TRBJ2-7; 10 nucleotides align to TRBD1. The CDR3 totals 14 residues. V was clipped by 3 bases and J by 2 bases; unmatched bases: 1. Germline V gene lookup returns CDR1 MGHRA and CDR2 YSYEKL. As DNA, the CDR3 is TGCGCCAGCAGCCAGGGACAGGGGACCTACGAGCAGTACTTC. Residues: CASSQGQGTYEQYF.

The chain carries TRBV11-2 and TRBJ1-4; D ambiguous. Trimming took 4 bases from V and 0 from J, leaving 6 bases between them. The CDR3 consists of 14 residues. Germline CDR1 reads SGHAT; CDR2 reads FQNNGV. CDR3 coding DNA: TGTGCCAGCAGCTCCATAACAACTAATGAAAAACTGTTTTTT. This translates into CASSSITTNEKLFF.

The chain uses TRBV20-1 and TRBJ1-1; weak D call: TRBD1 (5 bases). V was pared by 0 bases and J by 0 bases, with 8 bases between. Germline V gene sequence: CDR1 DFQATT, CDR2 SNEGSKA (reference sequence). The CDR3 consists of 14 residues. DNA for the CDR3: TGCAGTGCTAGAGAGGGGGTCATGAACACTGAAGCTTTCTTT. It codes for CSAREGVMNTEAFF.

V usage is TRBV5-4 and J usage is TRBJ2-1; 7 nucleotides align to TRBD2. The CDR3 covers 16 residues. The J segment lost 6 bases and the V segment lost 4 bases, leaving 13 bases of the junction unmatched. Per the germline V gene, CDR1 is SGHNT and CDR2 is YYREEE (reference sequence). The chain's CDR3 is CASSKHHVGGINEQFF. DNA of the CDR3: TGTGCCAGCAGCAAACACCACGTGGGAGGGATCAATGAGCAGTTCTTC.

The CDR3 here is CSVESRGARSGANVLTF. In nucleotides, the CDR3 is TGCAGCGTTGAATCGCGGGGGGCCCGCTCTGGGGCCAACGTCCTGACTTTC. The rearrangement uses TRBV29-1 and TRBJ2-6; TRBD2 matches 8 bases. Germline loops: CDR1 SQVTM, CDR2 ANQGSEA. The CDR3 is made up of 17 amino acids. V lost 2 bases to trimming and J lost 0 bases; unmatched junction nucleotides: 6.

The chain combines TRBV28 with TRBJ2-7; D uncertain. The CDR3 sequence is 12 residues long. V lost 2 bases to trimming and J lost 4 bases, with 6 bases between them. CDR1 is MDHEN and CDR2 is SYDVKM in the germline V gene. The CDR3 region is CASSLTEYEQYF. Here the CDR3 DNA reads TGTGCCAGCAGTTTAACGGAGTACGAGCAGTACTTC.

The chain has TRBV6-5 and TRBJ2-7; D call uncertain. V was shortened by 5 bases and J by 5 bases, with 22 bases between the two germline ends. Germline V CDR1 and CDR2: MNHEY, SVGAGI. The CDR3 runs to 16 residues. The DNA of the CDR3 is TGTGCCAGCAGTAGTCGGGCCTTGGGGATCCGGCACGAGCAGTACTTC. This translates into CASSSRALGIRHEQYF.

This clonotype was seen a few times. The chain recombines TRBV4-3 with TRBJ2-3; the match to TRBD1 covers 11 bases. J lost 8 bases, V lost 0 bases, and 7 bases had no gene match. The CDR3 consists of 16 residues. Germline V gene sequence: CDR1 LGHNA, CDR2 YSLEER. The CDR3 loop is CASSQDGTGGQVTQYF. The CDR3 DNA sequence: TGCGCCAGCAGCCAAGATGGGACAGGGGGTCAGGTTACGCAGTATTTT.

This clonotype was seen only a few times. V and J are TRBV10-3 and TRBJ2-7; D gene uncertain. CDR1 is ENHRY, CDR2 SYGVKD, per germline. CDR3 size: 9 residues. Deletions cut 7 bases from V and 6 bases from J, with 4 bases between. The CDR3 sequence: CAIIVEQYF. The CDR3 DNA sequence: TGTGCCATCATTGTCGAGCAGTACTTC.

CDR3 bases: TGCAGTGCTAGAGATGAGGCTATACAGGTTACCTACGAGCAGTACTTC. Translation gives CSARDEAIQVTYEQYF. This chain joins TRBV20-1 and TRBJ2-7, with D tentatively TRBD1 (5 bases). V shed 0 bases and J shed 2 bases, with 17 bases lying between them. There are 16 residues in the CDR3. Looked up from germline, CDR1 is DFQATT and CDR2 is SNEGSKA (reference sequence).

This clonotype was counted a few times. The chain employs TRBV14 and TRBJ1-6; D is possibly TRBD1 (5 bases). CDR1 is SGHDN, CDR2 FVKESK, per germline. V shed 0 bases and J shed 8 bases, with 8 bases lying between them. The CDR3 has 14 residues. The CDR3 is CASSQETGDSPLHF. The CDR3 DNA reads TGTGCCAGCAGCCAAGAAACGGGGGATTCACCCCTCCACTTT.

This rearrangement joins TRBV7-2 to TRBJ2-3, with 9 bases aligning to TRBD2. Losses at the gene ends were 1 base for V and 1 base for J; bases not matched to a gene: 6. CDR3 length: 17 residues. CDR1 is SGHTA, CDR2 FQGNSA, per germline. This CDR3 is CASSLVISGSRTDTQYF. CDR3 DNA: TGTGCCAGCAGCTTAGTAATTAGCGGGAGCCGCACAGATACGCAGTATTTT.

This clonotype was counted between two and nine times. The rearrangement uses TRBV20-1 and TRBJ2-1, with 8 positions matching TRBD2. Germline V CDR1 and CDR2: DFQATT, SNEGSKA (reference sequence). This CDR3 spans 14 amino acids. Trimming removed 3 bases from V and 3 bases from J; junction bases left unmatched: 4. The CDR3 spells CSASRLAGYNEQFF. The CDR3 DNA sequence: TGCAGTGCTAGTCGCCTAGCGGGCTACAATGAGCAGTTCTTC.